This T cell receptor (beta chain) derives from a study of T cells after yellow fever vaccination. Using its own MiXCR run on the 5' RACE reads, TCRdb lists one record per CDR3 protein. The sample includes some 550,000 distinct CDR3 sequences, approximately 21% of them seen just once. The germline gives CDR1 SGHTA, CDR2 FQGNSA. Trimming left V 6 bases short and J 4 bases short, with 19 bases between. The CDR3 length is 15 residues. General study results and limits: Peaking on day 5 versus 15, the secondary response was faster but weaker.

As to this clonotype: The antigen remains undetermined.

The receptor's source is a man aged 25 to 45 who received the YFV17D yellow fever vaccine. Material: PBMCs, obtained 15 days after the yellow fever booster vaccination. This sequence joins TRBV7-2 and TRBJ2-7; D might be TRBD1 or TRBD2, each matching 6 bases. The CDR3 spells CASRLYEGGLYEQYF. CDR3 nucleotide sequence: TGTGCCAGCAGATTATACGAGGGGGGTTTATACGAGCAGTACTTC.